Following are 9 T cell receptor beta chains from one sample sequenced in a study of a mutant IDH1 vaccine in newly diagnosed glioma. Time point in this sample: week 11, during vaccination. One vaccine dose held 300 ug of mutant IDH1 20-mer peptide and came with topical imiquimod. Here immunoSEQ multiplex PCR was the method, and the copy in TCRdb shows in-frame clones only, minus some. In the table there are about 60,000 clones, about 80% of which are singletons. Their antigen targets remain unknown. The sample was PBMCs, taken from a glioma patient whose treatment included an IDH1 peptide vaccine. These TCRs come from a man aged 30 to 39 with glioma.

The chain couples TRBV5-1 to TRBJ2-1; D assignment may be TRBD1 or TRBD2 (5 bases each). This CDR3 is 14 amino acids long. In germline, CDR1 is SGHRS, CDR2 YFSETQ. V was pared by 4 bases and J by 9 bases, with 17 bases between. The CDR3 nucleotides read TGCGCCAGCAGCCAGGGAGCCTTAACGGGTGAGCAGTTCTTC. The encoded protein is CASSQGALTGEQFF.

This chain joins TRBV6-6 and TRBJ2-1; 11 bases match TRBD2. From germline, CDR1 is MNHNY and CDR2 SVGAGI (reference sequence). Trimming cost V 5 bases and J 3 bases; bases outside gene matches: 3. CDR3 length: 15 residues. The CDR3 reads CASSGGLAVYNEQFF. The CDR3 DNA follows: TGTGCCAGCAGTGGGGGACTAGCGGTCTACAATGAGCAGTTCTTC.

The chain uses TRBV5-6 and TRBJ2-7; 7 bases align to TRBD1. The CDR3 runs 13 residues. V was pared by 0 bases and J by 6 bases, with 3 bases of the junction left unmatched. The V gene's germline CDR1 is SGHDT and CDR2 YYEEEE. CDR3 in amino acids: CASSLGAGGEQYF. DNA of the CDR3: TGTGCCAGCAGCTTGGGGGCAGGGGGCGAGCAGTACTTC.

This chain joins TRBV27 and TRBJ1-1; D not resolved. This CDR3 has 14 residues. The germline V gene encodes CDR1 MNHEY and CDR2 SMNVEV (reference sequence). V dropped 5 bases and J dropped 2 bases, with 12 bases sitting between them. CDR3 DNA: TGTGCCAGCAGTGAGCCGGGTCTCAACACTGAAGCTTTCTTT. It codes for CASSEPGLNTEAFF.

Here the CDR3 reads CASSGRAGTFYEQYF. The CDR3 DNA is TGTGCCAGCTCAGGGAGAGCGGGGACTTTCTACGAGCAGTACTTC. The gene calls are TRBV18 and TRBJ2-7; TRBD2 matches at 7 bases. The length of the CDR3 is 15 residues. V trimming: 5 bases; J trimming: 3 bases; junction bases outside the gene matches: 10. Germline loops: CDR1 KGHSH, CDR2 LQKENI.

The genes are TRBV7-3 and TRBJ2-3; 7 bases are a match to TRBD1. The V segment lost 2 bases and the J segment 5 bases; nucleotides outside the gene matches: 7. The CDR3 contains 15 residues. The V gene's germline CDR1 is SGHTA and CDR2 FQGTGA. CDR3 nucleotides: TGTGCCAGCAGCTTATGGAGCAGGGGGATAGATACGCAGTATTTT. Translated: CASSLWSRGIDTQYF.

The chain recombines TRBV28 with TRBJ2-7; 11 bases align to TRBD2. With 2 bases clipped from V and 10 bases from J, the junction kept 10 bases outside the gene matches. The CDR3 length is 15 residues. CDR1 MDHEN and CDR2 SYDVKM come from the germline V gene. The CDR3 nucleotides are TGTGCCAGCAGTTTACTATTGCTAGCGGGGGGTATTCAGTACTTC. Translated: CASSLLLLAGGIQYF. The whole variable domain, filled in from reference TRBV28 and TRBJ2-7, reads DVKVTQSSRYLVKRTGEKVFLECVQDMDHENMFWYRQDPGLGLRLIYFSYDVKMKEKGDIPEGYSVSREKKERFSLILESASTNQTSMYLCASSLLLLAGGIQYFGPGTRLTVT.

The table lists this clone with a few counts. The chain joins TRBV7-2 to TRBJ1-2; D might be TRBD1 (6 bases). The V end was cut by 5 bases, the J end by 4 bases, with 17 bases between. This CDR3 has 15 residues. The germline V gene encodes CDR1 SGHTA and CDR2 FQGNSA. The CDR3 nucleotides are TGTGCCAGCAGCGCCCGCCTGACAGGCCCCTATGGCTACACCTTC. It specifies CASSARLTGPYGYTF. The full variable domain, completed using reference TRBV7-2 and TRBJ1-2, is GAGVSQSPSNKVTEKGKDVELRCDPISGHTALYWYRQSLGQGLEFLIYFQGNSAPDKSGLPSDRFSAERTGGSVSTLTIQRTQQEDSAVYLCASSARLTGPYGYTFGSGTRLTVV.

The CDR3 bases are TGTGCCAGCTGGACAGGGGTGGCCAAAAACATTCAGTACTTC. Its translation is CASWTGVAKNIQYF. V gene TRBV21-1 combines with J gene TRBJ2-4; the table's TRBD1 call for D was not verified on the DNA. TRBV21-1 is described as a pseudogene. CDR3 length equals 14 residues.